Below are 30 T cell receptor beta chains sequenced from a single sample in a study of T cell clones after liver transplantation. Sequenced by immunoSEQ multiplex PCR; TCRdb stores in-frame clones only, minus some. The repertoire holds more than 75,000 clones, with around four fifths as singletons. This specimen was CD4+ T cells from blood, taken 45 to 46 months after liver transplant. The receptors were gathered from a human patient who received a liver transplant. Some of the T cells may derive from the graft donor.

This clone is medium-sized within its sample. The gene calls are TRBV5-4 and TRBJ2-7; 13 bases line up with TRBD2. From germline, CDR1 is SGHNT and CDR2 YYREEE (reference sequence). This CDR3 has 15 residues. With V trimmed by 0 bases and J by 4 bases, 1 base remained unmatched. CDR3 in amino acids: CASSLGTSGSYEQYF. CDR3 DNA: TGTGCCAGCAGCTTGGGGACTAGCGGGAGTTACGAGCAGTACTTC.

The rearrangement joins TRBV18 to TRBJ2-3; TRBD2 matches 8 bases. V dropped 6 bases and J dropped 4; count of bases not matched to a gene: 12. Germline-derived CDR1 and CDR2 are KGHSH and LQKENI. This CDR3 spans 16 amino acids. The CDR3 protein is CASSPAAGVRADTQYF. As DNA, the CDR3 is TGTGCCAGCTCCCCCGCAGCGGGAGTGCGGGCAGATACGCAGTATTTT. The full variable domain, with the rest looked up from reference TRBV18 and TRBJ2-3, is NAGVMQNPRHLVRRRGQEARLRCSPMKGHSHVYWYRQLPEEGLKFMVYLQKENIIDESGMPKERFSAEFPKEGPSILRIQQVVRGDSAAYFCASSPAAGVRADTQYFGPGTRLTVL.

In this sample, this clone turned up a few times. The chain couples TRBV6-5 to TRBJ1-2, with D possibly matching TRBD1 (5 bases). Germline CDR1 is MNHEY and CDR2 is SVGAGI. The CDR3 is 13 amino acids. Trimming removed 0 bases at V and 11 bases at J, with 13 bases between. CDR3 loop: CASSYSTPRVYTF. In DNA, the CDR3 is TGTGCCAGCAGTTACTCGACCCCCAGGGTTTACACCTTC.

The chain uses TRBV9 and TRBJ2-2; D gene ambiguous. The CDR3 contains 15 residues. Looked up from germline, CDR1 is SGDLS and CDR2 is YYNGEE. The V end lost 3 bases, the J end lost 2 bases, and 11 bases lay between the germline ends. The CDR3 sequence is CASSATRVNTGELFF. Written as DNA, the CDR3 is TGTGCCAGCAGCGCCACAAGGGTCAACACCGGGGAGCTGTTTTTT.

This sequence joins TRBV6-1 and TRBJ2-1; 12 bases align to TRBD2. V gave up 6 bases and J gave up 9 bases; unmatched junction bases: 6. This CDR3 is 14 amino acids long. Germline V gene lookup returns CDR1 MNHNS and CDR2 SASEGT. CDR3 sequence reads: CASRTSGSRGEQFF. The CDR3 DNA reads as TGTGCCAGCAGGACTAGCGGGAGTAGGGGTGAGCAGTTCTTC.

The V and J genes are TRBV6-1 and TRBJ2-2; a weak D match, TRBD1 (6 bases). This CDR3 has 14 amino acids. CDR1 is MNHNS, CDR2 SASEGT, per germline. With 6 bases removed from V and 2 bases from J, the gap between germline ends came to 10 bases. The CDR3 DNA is TGTGCCAGCAGCCCCGGGACAAACACCGGGGAGCTGTTTTTT. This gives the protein CASSPGTNTGELFF.

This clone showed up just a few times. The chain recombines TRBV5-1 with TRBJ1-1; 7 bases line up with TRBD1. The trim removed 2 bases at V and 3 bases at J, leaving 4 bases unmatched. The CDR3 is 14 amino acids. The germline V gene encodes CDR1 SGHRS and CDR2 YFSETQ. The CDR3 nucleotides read TGCGCCAGCAGCTTAGAGACAGGGTACACTGAAGCTTTCTTT. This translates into CASSLETGYTEAFF.

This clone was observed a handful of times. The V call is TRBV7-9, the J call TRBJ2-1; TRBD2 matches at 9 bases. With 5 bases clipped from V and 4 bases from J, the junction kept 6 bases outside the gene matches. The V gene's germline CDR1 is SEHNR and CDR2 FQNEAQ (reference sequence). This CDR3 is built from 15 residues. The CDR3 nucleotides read TGTGCCAGCAGCCGTACTAGCGGGCCTTACAATGAGCAGTTCTTC. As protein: CASSRTSGPYNEQFF. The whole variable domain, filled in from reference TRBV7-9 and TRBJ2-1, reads DTGVSQNPRHKITKRGQNVTFRCDPISEHNRLYWYRQTLGQGPEFLTYFQNEAQLEKSRLLSDRFSAERPKGSFSTLEIQRTEQGDSAMYLCASSRTSGPYNEQFFGPGTRLTVL.

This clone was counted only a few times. DNA of the CDR3: TGTGCCACGGGTGTCCAAGAGACCCAGTACTTC. Amino acid sequence: CATGVQETQYF. The genes are TRBV10-3 and TRBJ2-5; D uncertain. Germline V gives CDR1 ENHRY, CDR2 SYGVKD. The V gene lost 10 bases and the J gene lost 1 base, with 7 bases spanning the gap. The CDR3 extends over 11 amino acids.

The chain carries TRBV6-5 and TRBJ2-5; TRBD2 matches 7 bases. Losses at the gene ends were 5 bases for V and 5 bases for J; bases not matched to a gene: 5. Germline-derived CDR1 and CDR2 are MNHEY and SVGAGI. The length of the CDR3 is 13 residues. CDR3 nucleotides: TGTGCCAGCAGTACCGGACTAGTTGAGACCCAGTACTTC. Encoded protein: CASSTGLVETQYF.

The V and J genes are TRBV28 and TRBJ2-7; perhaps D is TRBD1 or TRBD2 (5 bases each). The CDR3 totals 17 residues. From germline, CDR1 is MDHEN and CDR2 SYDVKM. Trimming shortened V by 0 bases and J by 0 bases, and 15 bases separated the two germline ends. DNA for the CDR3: TGTGCCAGCAGTTTATGGGGGGTGACCAGTTCCTCCTACGAGCAGTACTTC. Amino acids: CASSLWGVTSSSYEQYF.

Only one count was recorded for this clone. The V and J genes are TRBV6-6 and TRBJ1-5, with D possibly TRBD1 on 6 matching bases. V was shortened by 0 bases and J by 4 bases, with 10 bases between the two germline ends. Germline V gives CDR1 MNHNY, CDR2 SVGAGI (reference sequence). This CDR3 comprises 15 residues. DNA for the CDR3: TGTGCCAGCAGTTACTCACAGGGCACGAATCAGCCCCAGCATTTT. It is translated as CASSYSQGTNQPQHF.

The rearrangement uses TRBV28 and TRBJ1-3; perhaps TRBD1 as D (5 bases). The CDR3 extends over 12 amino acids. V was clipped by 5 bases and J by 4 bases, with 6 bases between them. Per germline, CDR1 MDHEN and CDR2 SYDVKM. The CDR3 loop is CASSDRGNTIYF. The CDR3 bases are TGTGCCAGCAGTGACAGAGGAAACACCATATATTTT.

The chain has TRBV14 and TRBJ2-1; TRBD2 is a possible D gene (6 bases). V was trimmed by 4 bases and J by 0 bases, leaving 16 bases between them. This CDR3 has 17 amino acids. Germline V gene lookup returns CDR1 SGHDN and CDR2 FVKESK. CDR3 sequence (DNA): TGTGCCAGCAGCCCGAGGACCCTAGCGACCTCCTACAATGAGCAGTTCTTC. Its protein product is CASSPRTLATSYNEQFF.

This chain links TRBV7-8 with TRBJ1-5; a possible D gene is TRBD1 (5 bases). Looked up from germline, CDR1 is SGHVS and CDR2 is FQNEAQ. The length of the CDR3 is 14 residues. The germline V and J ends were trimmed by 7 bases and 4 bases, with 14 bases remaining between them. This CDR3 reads CASTGAVGNQPQHF. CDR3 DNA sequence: TGTGCCAGCACTGGGGCCGTAGGAAATCAGCCCCAGCATTTT. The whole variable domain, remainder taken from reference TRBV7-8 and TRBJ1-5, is GAGVSQSPRYKVAKRGQDVALRCDPISGHVSLFWYQQALGQGPEFLTYFQNEAQLDKSGLPSDRFFAERPEGSVSTLKIQRTQQEDSAVYLCASTGAVGNQPQHFGDGTRLSIL.

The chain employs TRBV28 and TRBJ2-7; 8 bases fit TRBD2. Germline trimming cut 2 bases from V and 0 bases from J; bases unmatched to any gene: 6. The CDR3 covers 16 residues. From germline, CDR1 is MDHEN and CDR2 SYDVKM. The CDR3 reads CASSLTSGGSSYEQYF. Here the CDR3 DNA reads TGTGCCAGCAGTTTAACCTCGGGGGGGAGCTCCTACGAGCAGTACTTC.

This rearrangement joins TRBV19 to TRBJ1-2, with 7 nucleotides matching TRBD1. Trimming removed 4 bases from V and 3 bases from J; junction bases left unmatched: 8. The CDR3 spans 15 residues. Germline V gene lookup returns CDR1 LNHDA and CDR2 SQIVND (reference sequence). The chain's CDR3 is CASSTDRAGDYGYTF. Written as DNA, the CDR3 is TGTGCCAGTAGTACCGACAGGGCCGGAGACTATGGCTACACCTTC.

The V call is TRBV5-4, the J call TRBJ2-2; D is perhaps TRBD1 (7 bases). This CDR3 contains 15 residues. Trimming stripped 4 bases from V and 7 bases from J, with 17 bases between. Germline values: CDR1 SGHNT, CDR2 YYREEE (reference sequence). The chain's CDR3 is CASSRPGGKNGELFF. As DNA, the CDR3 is TGTGCCAGCAGCCGTCCAGGGGGGAAGAACGGGGAGCTGTTTTTT.

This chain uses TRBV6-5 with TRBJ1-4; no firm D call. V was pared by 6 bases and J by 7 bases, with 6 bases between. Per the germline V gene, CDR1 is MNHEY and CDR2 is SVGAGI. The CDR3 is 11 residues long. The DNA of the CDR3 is TGTGCCAGCAGGGGAGGTGAAAAACTGTTTTTT. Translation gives CASRGGEKLFF.

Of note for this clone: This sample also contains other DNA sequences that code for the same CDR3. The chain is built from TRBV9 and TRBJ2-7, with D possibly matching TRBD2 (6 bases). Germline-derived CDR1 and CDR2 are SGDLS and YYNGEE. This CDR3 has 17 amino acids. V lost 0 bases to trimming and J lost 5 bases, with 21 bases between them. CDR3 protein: CASSVEGVAGGPHEQYF. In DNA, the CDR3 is TGTGCCAGCAGCGTAGAAGGTGTGGCAGGAGGGCCCCACGAGCAGTACTTC.

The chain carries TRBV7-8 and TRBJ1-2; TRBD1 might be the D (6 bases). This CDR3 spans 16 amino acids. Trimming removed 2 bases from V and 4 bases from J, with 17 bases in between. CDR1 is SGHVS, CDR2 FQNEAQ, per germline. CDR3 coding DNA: TGTGCCAGCAGCTTAACCCAAAGGACAGCCTCCTATGGCTACACCTTC. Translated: CASSLTQRTASYGYTF.

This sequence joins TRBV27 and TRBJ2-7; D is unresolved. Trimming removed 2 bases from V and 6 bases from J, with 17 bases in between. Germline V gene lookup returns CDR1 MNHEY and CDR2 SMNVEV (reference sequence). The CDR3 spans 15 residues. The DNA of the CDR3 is TGTGCCAGCAGTTTACCGGTCAGATGGTGCGGCGAGCAGTACTTC. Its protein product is CASSLPVRWCGEQYF.

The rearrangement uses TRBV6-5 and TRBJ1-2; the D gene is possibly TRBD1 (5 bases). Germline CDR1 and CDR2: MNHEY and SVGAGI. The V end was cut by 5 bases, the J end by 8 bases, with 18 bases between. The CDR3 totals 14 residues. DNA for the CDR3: TGTGCCAGCAGTCGTGGGGGGGGACCTTTGGGCTACACCTTC. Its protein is CASSRGGGPLGYTF.

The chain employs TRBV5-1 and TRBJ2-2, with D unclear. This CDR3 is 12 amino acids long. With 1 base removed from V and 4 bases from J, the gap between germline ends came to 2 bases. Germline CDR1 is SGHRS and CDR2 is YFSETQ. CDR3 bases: TGCGCCAGCAGCTTGAGCACCGGGGAGCTGTTTTTT. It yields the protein CASSLSTGELFF.

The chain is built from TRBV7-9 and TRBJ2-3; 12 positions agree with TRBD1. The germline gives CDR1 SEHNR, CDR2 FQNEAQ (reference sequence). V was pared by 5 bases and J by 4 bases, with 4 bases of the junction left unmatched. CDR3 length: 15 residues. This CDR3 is CASSTGTGGADTQYF. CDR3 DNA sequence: TGTGCCAGCAGCACCGGGACAGGGGGCGCAGATACGCAGTATTTT.

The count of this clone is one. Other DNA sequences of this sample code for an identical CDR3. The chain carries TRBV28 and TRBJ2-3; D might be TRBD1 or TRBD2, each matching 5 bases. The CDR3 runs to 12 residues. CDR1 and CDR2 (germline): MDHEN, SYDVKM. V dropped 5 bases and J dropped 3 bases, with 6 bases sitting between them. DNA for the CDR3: TGTGCCAGCAGTGGGGGAACAGATACGCAGTATTTT. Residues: CASSGGTDTQYF.

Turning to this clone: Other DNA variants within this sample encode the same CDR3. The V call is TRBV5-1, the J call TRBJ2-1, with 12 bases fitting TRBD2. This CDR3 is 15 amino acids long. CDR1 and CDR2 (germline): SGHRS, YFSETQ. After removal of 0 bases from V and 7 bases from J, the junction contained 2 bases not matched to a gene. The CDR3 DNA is TGCGCCAGCAGCTTGGGGACTAGCGGGGTGAATGAGCAGTTCTTC. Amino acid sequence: CASSLGTSGVNEQFF.

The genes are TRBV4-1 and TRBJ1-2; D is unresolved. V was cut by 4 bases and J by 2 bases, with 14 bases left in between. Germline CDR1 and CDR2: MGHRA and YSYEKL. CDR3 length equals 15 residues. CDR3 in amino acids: CASSRPGRTNYGYTF. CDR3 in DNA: TGCGCCAGCAGCCGCCCGGGGAGGACCAACTATGGCTACACCTTC.

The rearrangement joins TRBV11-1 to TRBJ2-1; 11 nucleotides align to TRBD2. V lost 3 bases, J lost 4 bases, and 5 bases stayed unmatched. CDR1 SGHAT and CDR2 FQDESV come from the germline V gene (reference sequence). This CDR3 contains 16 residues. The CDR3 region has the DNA TGTGCCAGCAGCTTCCTTAGACTAGCGGGGTACAATGAGCAGTTCTTC. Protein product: CASSFLRLAGYNEQFF. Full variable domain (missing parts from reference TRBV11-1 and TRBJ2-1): EAEVAQSPRYKITEKSQAVAFWCDPISGHATLYWYRQILGQGPELLVQFQDESVVDDSQLPKDRFSAERLKGVDSTLKIQPAELGDSAMYLCASSFLRLAGYNEQFFGPGTRLTVL.

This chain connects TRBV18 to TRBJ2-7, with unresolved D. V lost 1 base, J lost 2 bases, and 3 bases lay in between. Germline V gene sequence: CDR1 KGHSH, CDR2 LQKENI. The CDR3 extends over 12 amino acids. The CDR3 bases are TGTGCCAGCTCACCACTGCCCTACGAGCAGTACTTC. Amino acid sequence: CASSPLPYEQYF. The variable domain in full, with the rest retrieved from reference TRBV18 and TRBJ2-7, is NAGVMQNPRHLVRRRGQEARLRCSPMKGHSHVYWYRQLPEEGLKFMVYLQKENIIDESGMPKERFSAEFPKEGPSILRIQQVVRGDSAAYFCASSPLPYEQYFGPGTRLTVT.